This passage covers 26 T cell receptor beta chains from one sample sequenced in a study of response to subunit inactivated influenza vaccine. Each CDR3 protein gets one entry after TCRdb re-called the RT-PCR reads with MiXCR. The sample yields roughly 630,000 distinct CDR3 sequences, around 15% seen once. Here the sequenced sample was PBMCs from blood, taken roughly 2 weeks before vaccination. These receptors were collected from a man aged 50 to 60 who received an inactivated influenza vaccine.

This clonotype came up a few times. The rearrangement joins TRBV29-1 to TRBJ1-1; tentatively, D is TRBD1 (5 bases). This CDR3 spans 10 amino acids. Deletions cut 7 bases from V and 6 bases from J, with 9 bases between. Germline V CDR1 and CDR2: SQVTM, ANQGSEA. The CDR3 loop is CSAVTAEAFF. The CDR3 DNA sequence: TGCAGCGCGGTGACAGCTGAAGCTTTCTTT.

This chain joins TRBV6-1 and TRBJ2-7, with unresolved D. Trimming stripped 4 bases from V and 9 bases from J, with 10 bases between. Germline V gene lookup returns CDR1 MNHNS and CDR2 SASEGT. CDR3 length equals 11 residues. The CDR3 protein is CASSVLGVQYF. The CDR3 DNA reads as TGTGCCAGCAGTGTCTTGGGTGTGCAGTACTTC.

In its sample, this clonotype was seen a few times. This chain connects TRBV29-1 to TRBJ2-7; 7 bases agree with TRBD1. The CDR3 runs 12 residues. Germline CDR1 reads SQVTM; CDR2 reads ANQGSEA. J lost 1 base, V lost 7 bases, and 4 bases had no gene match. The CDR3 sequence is CSAGTVSYEQYF. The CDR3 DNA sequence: TGCAGCGCCGGGACAGTTTCCTACGAGCAGTACTTC.

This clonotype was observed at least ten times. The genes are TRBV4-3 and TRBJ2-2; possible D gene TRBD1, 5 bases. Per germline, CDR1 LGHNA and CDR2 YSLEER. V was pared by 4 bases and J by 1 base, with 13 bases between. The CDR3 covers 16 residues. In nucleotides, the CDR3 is TGCGCCAGCAGCCGCGATGGACAAATGAACACCGGGGAGCTGTTTTTT. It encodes CASSRDGQMNTGELFF.

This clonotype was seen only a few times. In DNA, the CDR3 is TGTGCCACCAGTGACCCGCAAATCAATGAGCAGTTCTTC. Translating gives CATSDPQINEQFF. This chain links TRBV24-1 with TRBJ2-1; D is unclear. Per the germline V gene, CDR1 is KGHDR and CDR2 is SFDVKD. Trimming removed 4 bases from V and 6 bases from J, with 9 bases in between. CDR3 length: 13 amino acids.

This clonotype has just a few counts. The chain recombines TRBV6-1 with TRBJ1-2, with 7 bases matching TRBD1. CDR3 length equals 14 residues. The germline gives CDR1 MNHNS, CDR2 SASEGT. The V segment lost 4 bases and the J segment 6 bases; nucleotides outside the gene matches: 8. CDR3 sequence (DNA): TGTGCCAGCAGTGTTTCCCTAGGACAGGATGGCTACACCTTC. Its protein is CASSVSLGQDGYTF.

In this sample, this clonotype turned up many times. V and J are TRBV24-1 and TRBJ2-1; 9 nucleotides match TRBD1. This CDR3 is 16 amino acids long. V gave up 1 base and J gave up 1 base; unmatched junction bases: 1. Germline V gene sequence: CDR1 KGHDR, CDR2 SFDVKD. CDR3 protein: CATSDFGTGSYNEQFF. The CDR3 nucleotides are TGTGCCACCAGTGATTTTGGGACAGGGTCCTACAATGAGCAGTTCTTC.

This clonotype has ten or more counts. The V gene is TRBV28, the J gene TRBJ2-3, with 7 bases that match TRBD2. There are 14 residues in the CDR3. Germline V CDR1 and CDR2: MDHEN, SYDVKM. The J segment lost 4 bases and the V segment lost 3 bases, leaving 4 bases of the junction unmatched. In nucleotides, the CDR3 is TGTGCCAGCAGTTTGCGGCGGGAGTCAGATACGCAGTATTTT. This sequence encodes CASSLRRESDTQYF.

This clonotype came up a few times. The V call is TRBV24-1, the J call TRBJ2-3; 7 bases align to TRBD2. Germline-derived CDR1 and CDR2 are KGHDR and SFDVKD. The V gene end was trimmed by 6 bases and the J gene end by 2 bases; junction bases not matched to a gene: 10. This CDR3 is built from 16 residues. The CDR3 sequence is CATSYGAGEVTDTQYF. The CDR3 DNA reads TGTGCCACCAGTTACGGGGCGGGAGAGGTCACAGATACGCAGTATTTT.

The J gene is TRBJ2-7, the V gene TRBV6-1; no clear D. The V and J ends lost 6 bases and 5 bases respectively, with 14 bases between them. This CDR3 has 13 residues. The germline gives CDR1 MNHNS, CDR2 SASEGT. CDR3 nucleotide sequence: TGTGCCAGCAGCCGGAAGACTGTACACGAGCAGTACTTC. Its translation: CASSRKTVHEQYF.

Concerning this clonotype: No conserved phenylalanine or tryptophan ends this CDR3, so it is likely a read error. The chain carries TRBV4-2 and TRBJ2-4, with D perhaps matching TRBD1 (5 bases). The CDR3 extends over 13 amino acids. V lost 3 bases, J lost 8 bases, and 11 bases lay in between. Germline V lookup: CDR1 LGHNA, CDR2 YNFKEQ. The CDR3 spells CASSQAGSYIQYS. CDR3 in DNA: TGTGCCAGCAGCCAGGCAGGGTCATACATTCAGTACTCC.

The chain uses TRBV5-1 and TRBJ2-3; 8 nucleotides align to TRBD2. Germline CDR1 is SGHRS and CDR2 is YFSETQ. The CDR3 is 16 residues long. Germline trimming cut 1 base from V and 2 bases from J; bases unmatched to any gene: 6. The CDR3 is CASSLRTSQSTDTQYF. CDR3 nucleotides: TGCGCCAGCAGCTTGAGGACTAGCCAATCCACAGATACGCAGTATTTT.

The CDR3 region is CASSQERLTNTEAFF. The DNA for the CDR3 is TGCGCCAGCAGCCAAGAACGCTTGACGAACACTGAAGCTTTCTTT. The chain carries TRBV4-3 and TRBJ1-1; D ambiguous. Germline lookup yields CDR1 LGHNA and CDR2 YSLEER. V lost 0 bases, J lost 1 base, and 9 bases lay in between. This CDR3 contains 15 residues.

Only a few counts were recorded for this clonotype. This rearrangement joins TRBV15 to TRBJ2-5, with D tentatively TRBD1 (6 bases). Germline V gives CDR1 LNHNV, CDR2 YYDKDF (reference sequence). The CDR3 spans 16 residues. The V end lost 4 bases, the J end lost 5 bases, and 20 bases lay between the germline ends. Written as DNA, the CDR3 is TGTGCCACCAGCACCATAAACCGGGACATCAGGGAGACCCAGTACTTC. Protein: CATSTINRDIRETQYF. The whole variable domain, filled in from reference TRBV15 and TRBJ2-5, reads DAMVIQNPRYQVTQFGKPVTLSCSQTLNHNVMYWYQQKSSQAPKLLFHYYDKDFNNEADTPDNFQSRRPNTSFCFLDIRSPGLGDTAMYLCATSTINRDIRETQYFGPGTRLLVL.

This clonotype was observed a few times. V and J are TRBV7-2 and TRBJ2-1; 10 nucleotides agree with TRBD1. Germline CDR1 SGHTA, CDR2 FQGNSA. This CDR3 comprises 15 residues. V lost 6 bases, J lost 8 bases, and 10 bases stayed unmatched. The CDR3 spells CASRLGGQGFYEQFF. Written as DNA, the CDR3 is TGTGCCAGCAGATTGGGGGGACAGGGGTTCTATGAGCAGTTCTTC.

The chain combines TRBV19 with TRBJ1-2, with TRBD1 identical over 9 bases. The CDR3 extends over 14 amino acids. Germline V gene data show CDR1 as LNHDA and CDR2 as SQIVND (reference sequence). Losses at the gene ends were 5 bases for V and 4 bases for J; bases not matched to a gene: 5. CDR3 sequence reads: CASSLQGAVYGYTF. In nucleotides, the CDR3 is TGTGCCAGTAGTCTACAGGGGGCAGTCTATGGCTACACCTTC.

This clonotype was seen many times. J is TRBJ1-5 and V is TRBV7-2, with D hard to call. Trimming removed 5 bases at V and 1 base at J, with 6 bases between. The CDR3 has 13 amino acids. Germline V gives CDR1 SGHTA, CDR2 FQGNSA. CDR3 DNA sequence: TGTGCCAGCAGCCCAGTAAGCAATCAGCCCCAGCATTTT. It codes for CASSPVSNQPQHF.

The CDR3: CASSVGGDSYNEQFF. CDR3 in DNA: TGTGCCAGCAGCGTAGGGGGTGACTCCTACAATGAGCAGTTCTTC. This chain connects TRBV9 to TRBJ2-1; D unclear. The V and J ends lost 0 bases and 0 bases respectively, with 7 bases between them. The CDR3 length is 15 residues. From germline, CDR1 is SGDLS and CDR2 YYNGEE.

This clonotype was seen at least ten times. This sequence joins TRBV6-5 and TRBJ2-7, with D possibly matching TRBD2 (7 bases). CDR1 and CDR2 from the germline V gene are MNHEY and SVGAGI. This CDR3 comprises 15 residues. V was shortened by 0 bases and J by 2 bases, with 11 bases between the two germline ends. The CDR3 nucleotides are TGTGCCAGCAGTTACTCCGGGGGGCGCGCCTACGAGCAGTACTTC. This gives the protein CASSYSGGRAYEQYF.

CDR3: CSANAGADTQYF. The DNA of the CDR3 is TGCAGTGCTAACGCCGGAGCAGATACGCAGTATTTT. The gene calls are TRBV20-1 and TRBJ2-3, with no clear D. V lost 4 bases and J 4 bases, leaving 9 bases between the germline ends. The germline V gene encodes CDR1 DFQATT and CDR2 SNEGSKA (reference sequence). The CDR3 runs 12 residues.

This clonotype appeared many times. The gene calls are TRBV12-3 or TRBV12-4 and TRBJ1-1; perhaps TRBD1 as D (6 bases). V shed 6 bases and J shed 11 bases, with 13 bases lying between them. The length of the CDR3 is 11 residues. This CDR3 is CASSRGGDAFF. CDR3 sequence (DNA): TGTGCCAGCAGCCGAGGGGGTGACGCTTTCTTT.

CDR3 nucleotide sequence: TGCAGTGCTAGGGGCCAGACTGAAAACTACGAGCAGTACTTC. Protein: CSARGQTENYEQYF. The chain employs TRBV20-1 and TRBJ2-7; D gene unclear. The V end was cut by 3 bases, the J end by 3 bases, with 15 bases between. The CDR3 sequence is 14 residues long. Germline values: CDR1 DFQATT, CDR2 SNEGSKA (reference sequence).

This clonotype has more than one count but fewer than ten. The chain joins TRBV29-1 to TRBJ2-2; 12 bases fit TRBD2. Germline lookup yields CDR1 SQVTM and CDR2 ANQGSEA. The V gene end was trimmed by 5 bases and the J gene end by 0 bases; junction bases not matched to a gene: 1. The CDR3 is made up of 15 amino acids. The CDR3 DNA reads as TGCAGCGTTCGACTAGCGGGAGCGAACACCGGGGAGCTGTTTTTT. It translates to CSVRLAGANTGELFF.

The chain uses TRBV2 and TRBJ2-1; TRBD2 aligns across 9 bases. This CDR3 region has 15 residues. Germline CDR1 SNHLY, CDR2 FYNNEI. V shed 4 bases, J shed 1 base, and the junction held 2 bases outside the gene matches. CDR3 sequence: CASSGSGGSYNEQFF. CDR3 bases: TGTGCCAGCAGTGGTAGCGGGGGTTCCTACAATGAGCAGTTCTTC.

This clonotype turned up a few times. The CDR3 spells CASSATQVNEQFF. CDR3 nucleotides: TGTGCCAGCAGCGCAACACAGGTCAATGAGCAGTTCTTC. The V gene is TRBV9, the J gene TRBJ2-1; possibly TRBD1 for D (5 bases). Trimming left V 3 bases short and J 6 bases short, with 10 bases between. The CDR3 loop spans 13 amino acids. CDR1 and CDR2 (germline): SGDLS, YYNGEE.

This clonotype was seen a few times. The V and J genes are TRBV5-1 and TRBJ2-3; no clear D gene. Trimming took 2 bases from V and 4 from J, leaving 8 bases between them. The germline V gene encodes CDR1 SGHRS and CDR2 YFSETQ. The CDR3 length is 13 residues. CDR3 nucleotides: TGCGCCAGCAGCTTACCTGCCTCAGATACGCAGTATTTT. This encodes CASSLPASDTQYF.